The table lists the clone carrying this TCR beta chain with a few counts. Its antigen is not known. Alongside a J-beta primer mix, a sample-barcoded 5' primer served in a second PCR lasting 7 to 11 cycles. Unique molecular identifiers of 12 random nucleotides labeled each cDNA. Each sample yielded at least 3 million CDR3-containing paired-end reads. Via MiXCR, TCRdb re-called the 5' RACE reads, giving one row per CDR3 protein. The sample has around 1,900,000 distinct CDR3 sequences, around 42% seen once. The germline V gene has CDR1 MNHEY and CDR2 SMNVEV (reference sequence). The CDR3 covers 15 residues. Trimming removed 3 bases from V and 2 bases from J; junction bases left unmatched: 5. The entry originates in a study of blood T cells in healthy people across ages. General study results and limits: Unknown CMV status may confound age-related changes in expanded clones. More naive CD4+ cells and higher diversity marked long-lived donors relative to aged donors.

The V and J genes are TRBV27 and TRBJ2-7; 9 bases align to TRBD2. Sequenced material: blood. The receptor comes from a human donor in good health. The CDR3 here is CASSFATSGTYEQYF. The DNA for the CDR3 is TGTGCCAGCAGTTTTGCGACTAGCGGAACCTACGAGCAGTACTTC.